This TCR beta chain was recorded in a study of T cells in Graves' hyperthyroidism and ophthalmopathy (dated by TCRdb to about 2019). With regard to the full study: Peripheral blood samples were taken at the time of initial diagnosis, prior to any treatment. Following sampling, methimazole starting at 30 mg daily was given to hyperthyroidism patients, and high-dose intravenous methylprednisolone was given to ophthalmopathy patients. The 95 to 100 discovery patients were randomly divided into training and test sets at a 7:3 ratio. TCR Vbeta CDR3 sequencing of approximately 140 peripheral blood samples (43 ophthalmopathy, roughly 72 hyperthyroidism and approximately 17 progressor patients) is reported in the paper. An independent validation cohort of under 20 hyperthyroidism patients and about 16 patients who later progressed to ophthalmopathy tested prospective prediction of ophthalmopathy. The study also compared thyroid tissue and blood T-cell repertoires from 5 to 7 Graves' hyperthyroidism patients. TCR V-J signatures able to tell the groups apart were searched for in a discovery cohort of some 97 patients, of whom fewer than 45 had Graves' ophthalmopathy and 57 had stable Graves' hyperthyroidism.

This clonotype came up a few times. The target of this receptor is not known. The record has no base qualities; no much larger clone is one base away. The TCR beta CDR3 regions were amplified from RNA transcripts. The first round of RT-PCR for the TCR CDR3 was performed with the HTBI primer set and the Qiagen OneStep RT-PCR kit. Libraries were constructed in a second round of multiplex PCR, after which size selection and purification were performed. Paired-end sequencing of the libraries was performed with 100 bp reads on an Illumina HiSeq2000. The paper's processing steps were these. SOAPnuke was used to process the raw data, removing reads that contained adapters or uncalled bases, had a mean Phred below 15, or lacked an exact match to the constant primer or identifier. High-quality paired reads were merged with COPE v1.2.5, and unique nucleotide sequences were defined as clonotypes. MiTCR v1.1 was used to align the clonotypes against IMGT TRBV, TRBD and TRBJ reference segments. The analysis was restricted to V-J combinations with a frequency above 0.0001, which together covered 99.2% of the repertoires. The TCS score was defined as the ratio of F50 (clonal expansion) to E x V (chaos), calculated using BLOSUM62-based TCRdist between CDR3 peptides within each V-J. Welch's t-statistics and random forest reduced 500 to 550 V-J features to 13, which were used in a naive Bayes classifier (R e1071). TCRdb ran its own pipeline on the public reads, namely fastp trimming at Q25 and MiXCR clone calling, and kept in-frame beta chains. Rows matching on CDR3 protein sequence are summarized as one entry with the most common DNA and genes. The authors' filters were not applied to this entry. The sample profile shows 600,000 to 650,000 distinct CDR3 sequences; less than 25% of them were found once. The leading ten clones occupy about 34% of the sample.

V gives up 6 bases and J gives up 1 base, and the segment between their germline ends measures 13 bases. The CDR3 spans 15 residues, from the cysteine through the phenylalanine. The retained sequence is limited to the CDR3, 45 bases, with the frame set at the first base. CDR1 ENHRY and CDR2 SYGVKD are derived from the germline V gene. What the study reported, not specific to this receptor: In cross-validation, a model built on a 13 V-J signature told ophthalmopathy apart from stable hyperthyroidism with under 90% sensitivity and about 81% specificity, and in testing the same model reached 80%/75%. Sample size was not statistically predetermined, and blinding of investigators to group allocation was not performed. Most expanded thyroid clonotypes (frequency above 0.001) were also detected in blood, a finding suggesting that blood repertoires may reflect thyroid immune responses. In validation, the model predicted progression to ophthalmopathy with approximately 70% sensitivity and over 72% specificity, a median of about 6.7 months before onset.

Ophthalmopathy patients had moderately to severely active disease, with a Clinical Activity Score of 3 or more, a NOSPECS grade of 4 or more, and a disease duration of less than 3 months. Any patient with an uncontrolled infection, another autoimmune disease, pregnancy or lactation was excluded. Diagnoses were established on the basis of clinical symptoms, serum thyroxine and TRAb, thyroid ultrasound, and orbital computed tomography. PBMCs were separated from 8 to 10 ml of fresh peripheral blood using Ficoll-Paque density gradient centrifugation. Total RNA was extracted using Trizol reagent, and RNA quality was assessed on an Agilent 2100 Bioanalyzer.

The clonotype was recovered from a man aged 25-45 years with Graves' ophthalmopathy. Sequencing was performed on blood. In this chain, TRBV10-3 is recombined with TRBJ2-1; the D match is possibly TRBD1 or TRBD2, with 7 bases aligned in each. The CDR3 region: CAIRRQGGSYNEQFF. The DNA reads TGTGCCATCAGGCGACAGGGAGGGTCCTACAATGAGCAGTTCTTC.